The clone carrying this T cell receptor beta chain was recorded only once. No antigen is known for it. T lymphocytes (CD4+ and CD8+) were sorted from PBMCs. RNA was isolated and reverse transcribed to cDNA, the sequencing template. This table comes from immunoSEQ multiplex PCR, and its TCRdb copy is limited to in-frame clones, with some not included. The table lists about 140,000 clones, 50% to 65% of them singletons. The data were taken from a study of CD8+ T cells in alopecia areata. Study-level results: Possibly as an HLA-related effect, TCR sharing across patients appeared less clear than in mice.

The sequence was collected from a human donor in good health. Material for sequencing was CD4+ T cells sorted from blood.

CDR3 loop: CASSLRGSVDTQYF. CDR3 coding DNA: TGTGCCAGCAGCTTACGGGGCAGCGTGGATACGCAGTATTTT. J is TRBJ2-3 and V is TRBV7-9, with D possibly called TRBD1 or TRBD2 (5 bases each). Trimming shortened V by 2 bases and J by 6 bases, and 12 bases separated the two germline ends. Germline values: CDR1 SEHNR, CDR2 FQNEAQ (reference sequence). This CDR3 contains 14 residues.